This TCR beta chain was captured by sequencing in a study of regulatory T cells in long-lasting Graves disease. For the study at large: Newly diagnosed Graves' patients had taken antithyroid drugs under 3 months. Regarding the study as a whole: Favoring TRBV28, TRBJ1-2 and TRBJ2-5 was a feature seen in persistent disease.

This CDR3 spans 15 amino acids. Germline V gene sequence: CDR1 SNHLY, CDR2 FYNNEI. V was clipped by 5 bases and J by 2 bases; unmatched bases: 2. Documented time point: newly diagnosed GD, antithyroid drugs for less than 3 months. PBMCs provided the RNA from which the TCR library was made. A blood draw put approximately 9 milliliters of peripheral blood into EDTA tubes. Building of the TCR beta libraries involved iRepertoire HTBI primers and Arm-PCR of CDR3 regions. TCRdb fed the multiplex PCR reads into MiXCR, producing one record per CDR3 protein. The profile shows 350,000 to 550,000 distinct CDR3 sequences, 14% of them singletons. This clonotype was observed many times. The antigen is unknown. These records were also assigned to another study, of T cells in Graves' hyperthyroidism and ophthalmopathy. That paper adds: Orbital computed tomography, thyroid ultrasound, serum thyroxine and TRAb, and clinical symptoms together informed the diagnoses.

This rearrangement joins TRBV2 to TRBJ2-3; 12 bases map to TRBD2. The receptor comes from a woman between 50 and 59 years old with Graves disease. Source: peripheral blood mononuclear cells (PBMCs), taken at new diagnosis, from a patient treated with antithyroid drugs. The CDR3 DNA sequence: TGTGCCAGCAGTAGACTAGCGGGAGCCACAGATACGCAGTATTTT. This gives the protein CASSRLAGATDTQYF.